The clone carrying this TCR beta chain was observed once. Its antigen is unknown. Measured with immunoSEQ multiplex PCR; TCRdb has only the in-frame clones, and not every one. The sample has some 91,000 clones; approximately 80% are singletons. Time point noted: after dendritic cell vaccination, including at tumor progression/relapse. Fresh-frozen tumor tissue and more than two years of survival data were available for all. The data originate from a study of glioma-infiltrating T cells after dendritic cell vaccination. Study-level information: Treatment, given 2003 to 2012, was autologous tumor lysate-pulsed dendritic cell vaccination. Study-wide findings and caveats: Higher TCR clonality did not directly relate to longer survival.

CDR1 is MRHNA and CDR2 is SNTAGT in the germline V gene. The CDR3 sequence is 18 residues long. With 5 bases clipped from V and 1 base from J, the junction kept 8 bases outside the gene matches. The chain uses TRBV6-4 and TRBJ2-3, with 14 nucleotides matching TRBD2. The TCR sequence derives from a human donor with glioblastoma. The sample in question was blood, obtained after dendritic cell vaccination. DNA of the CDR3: TGTGCCAGCAGTCGGACTAGCGGGGGGCCTTCGGGCACAGATACGCAGTATTTT. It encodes CASSRTSGGPSGTDTQYF.